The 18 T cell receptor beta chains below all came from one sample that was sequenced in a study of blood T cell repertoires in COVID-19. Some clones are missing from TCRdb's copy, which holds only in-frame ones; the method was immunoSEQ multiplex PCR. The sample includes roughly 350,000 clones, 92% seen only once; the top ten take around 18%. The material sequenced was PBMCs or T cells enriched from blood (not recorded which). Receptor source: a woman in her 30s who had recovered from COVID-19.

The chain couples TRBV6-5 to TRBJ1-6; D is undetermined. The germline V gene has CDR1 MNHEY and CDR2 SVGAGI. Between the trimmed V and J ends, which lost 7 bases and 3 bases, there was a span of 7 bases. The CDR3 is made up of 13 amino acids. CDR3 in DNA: TGTGCCAGCACAACAAACTATAATTCACCCCTCCACTTT. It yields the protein CASTTNYNSPLHF.

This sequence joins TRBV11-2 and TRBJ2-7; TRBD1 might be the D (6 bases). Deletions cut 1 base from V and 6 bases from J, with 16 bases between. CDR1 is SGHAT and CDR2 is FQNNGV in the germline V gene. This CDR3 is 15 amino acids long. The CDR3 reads CASSLGGAGAVEQYF. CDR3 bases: TGTGCCAGCAGCTTAGGGGGAGCAGGGGCGGTCGAGCAGTACTTC.

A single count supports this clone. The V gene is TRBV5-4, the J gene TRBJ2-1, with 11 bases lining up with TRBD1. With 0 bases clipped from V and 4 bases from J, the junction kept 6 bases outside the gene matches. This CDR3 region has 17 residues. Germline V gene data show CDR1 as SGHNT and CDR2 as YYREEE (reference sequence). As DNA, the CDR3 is TGTGCCAGCAGCTTGGCCGGAGGACAGGGGGCTTACAATGAGCAGTTCTTC. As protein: CASSLAGGQGAYNEQFF.

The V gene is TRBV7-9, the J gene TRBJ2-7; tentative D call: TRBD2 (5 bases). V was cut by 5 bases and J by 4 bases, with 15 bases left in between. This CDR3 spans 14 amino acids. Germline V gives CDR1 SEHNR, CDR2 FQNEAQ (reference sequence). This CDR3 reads CASSPKGVGYEQYF. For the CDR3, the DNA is TGTGCCAGCAGCCCTAAGGGAGTCGGGTACGAGCAGTACTTC.

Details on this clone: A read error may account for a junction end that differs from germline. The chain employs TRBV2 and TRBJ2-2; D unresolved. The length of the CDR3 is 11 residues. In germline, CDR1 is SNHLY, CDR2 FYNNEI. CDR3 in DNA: TGTGCCAGCCGGAACAGCGGGGAGCTGTTTTTT. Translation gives CASRNSGELFF. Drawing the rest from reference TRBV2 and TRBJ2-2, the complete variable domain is EPEVTQTPSHQVTQMGQEVILRCVPISNHLYFYWYRQILGQKVEFLVSFYNNEISEKSEIFDDQFSVERPDGSNFTLKIRSTKLEDSAMYFCASRNSGELFFGEGSRLTVL.

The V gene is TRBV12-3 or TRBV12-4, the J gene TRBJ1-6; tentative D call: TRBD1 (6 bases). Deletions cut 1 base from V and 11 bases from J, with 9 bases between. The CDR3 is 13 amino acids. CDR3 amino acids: CASSLGGGAPLHF. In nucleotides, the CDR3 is TGTGCCAGCAGTTTAGGAGGGGGGGCACCCCTCCACTTT.

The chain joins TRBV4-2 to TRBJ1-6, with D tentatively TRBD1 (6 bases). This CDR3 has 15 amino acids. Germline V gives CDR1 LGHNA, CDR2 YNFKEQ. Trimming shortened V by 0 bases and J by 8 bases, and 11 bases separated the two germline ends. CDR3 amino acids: CASSQDDRYDSPLHF. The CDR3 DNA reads TGTGCCAGCAGCCAAGATGACAGGTACGATTCACCCCTCCACTTT.

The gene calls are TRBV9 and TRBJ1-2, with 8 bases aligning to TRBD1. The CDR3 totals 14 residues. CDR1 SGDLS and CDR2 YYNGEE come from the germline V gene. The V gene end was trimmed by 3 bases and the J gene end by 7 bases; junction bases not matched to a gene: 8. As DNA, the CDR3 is TGTGCCAGCAGCGCCCAGGGGGCGCGGGGTGGCTACACCTTC. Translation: CASSAQGARGGYTF.

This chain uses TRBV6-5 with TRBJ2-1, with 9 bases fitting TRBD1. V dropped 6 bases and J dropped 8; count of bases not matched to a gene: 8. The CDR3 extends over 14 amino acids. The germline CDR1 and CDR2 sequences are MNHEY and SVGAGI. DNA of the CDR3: TGTGCCAGCAGACCCCGGACAGGGGCGGATGAGCAGTTCTTC. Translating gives CASRPRTGADEQFF.

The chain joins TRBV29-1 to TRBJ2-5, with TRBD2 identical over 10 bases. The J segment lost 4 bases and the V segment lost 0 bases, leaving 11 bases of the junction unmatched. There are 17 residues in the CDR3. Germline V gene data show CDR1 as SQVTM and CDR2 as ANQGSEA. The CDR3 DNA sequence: TGCAGCGTTGAAGATCTTGGTAGCGGGGGGATCGGAGAGACCCAGTACTTC. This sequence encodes CSVEDLGSGGIGETQYF.

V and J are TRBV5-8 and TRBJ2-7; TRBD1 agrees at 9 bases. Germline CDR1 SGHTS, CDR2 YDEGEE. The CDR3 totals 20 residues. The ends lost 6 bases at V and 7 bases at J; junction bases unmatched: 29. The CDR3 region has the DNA TGTGCCAGCATCATGTTGGCGGACAGGGGACGCGGAGGGATCACTCGAGAGCAGTACTTC. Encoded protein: CASIMLADRGRGGITREQYF.

The CDR3 region is CASSIPGAVNYGYTF. CDR3 DNA: TGTGCCAGCTCAATCCCAGGGGCGGTAAACTATGGCTACACCTTC. The chain has TRBV18 and TRBJ1-2; D possibly corresponds to TRBD1 (6 bases). The CDR3 spans 15 residues. Germline V CDR1 and CDR2: KGHSH, LQKENI. The V and J ends lost 5 bases and 2 bases respectively, with 15 bases between them.

The CDR3 DNA reads TGTGCCAGCCGGAGGGCGGCGCGGGACGAGCAGTACTTC. It is translated as CASRRAARDEQYF. The chain is built from TRBV27 and TRBJ2-7; D possibly corresponds to TRBD2 (6 bases). Trimming removed 8 bases at V and 5 bases at J, with 16 bases between. This CDR3 is built from 13 residues. CDR1 and CDR2 from the germline V gene are MNHEY and SMNVEV (reference sequence).

The CDR3 here is CASSFSSTGDTNTGELFF. The CDR3, as DNA: TGTGCCAGCAGCTTCAGTAGCACGGGAGATACGAACACCGGGGAGCTGTTTTTT. The chain couples TRBV7-8 to TRBJ2-2, with TRBD2 as a possible D gene (6 bases). Trimming took 3 bases from V and 0 from J, leaving 17 bases between them. The CDR3 runs to 18 residues. CDR1 SGHVS and CDR2 FQNEAQ come from the germline V gene.

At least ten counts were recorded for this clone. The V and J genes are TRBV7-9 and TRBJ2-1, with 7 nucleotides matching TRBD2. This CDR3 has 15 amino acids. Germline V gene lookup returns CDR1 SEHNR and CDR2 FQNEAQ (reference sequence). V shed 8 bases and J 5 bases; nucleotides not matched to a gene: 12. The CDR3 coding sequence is TGTGCCAGCGCTACTTACTCTAGCGGAGACAATGAGCAGTTCTTC. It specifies CASATYSSGDNEQFF. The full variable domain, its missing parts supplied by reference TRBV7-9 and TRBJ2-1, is DTGVSQNPRHKITKRGQNVTFRCDPISEHNRLYWYRQTLGQGPEFLTYFQNEAQLEKSRLLSDRFSAERPKGSFSTLEIQRTEQGDSAMYLCASATYSSGDNEQFFGPGTRLTVL.

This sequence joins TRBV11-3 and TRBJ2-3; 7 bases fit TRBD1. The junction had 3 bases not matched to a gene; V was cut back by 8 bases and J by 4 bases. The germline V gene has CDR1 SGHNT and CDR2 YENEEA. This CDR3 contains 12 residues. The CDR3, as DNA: TGTGCCAGCCAACAGGGGCCAGATACGCAGTATTTT. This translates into CASQQGPDTQYF.

DNA of the CDR3: TGCGCCAGCAGCCAACCCCGGACTAGCAAAGAGACCCAGTACTTC. It specifies CASSQPRTSKETQYF. The chain links TRBV4-1 to TRBJ2-5, with 8 bases fitting TRBD2. Germline assignment: CDR1 MGHRA and CDR2 YSYEKL. The CDR3 is made up of 15 amino acids. With V trimmed by 2 bases and J by 3 bases, 5 bases remained unmatched.

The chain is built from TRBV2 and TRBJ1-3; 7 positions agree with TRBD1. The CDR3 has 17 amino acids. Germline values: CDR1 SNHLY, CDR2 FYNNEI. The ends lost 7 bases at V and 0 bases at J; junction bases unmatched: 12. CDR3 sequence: CASNWRDSKISGNTIYF. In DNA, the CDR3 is TGTGCCAGCAATTGGCGGGACAGTAAAATCTCTGGAAACACCATATATTTT.